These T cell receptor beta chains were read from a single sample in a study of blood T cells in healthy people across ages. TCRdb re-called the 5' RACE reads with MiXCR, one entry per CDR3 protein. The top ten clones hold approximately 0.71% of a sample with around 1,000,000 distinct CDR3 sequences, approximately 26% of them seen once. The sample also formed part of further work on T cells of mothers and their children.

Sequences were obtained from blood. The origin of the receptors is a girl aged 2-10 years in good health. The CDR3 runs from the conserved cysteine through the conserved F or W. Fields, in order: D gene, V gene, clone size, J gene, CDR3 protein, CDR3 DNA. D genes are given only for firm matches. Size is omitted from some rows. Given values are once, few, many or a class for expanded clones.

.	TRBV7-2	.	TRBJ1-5	CAGSREAGGHQPQHF	TGTGCCGGCAGCCGCGAGGCTGGGGGTCATCAGCCCCAGCATTTT
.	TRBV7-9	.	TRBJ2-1	CASSLAHLDEQFF	TGTGCCAGCAGCTTAGCCCACCTAGATGAGCAGTTCTTC
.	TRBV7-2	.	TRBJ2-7	CASSLVPGGGSGADEQYF	TGCGCCAGCAGCTTAGTCCCGGGCGGGGGCAGCGGTGCGGACGAGCAGTACTTC
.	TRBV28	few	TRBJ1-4	CASSSTVEFATNEKLFF	TGTGCCAGCAGCTCGACGGTAGAGTTTGCAACTAATGAAAAACTGTTTTTT
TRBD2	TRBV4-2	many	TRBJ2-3	CASSTSGGIDTQYF	TGTGCCAGTTCGACTAGCGGGGGGATAGATACGCAGTATTTT
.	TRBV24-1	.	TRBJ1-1	CATRPGERETEAFF	TGTGCCACCAGACCAGGGGAGAGGGAAACTGAAGCTTTCTTT
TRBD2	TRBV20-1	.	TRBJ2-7	CSASDLAGTYEQYF	TGCAGTGCTAGTGATCTAGCGGGGACCTACGAGCAGTACTTC
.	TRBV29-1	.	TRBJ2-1	CSVDRNNEQFF	TGCAGCGTGGACAGAAACAATGAGCAGTTCTTC
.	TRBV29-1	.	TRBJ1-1	CSVDWAGFSAVNTEAFF	TGCAGCGTTGACTGGGCAGGGTTCTCAGCAGTGAACACTGAAGCTTTCTTT
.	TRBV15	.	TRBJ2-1	CATRPSAGEAYNEQFF	TGTGCCACCAGACCCTCGGCAGGGGAGGCCTACAATGAGCAGTTCTTC
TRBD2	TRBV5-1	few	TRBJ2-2	CASSDGLAYTGELFF	TGCGCCAGCAGCGACGGACTAGCATACACCGGGGAGCTGTTTTTT
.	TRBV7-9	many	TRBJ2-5	CASSLGPEETQYF	TGTGCCAGCAGCTTGGGACCCGAGGAGACCCAGTACTTC
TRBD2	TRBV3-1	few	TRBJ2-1	CASSLRTSYNEQFF	TGTGCCAGCAGCCTACGGACTAGCTACAATGAGCAGTTCTTC
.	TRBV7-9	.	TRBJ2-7	CASSLWGSHEQYF	TGTGCCAGCAGCTTATGGGGGAGCCACGAGCAGTACTTC
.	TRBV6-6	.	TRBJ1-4	CASRRGAENEKLFF	TGTGCCAGCAGGAGAGGGGCTGAGAATGAAAAACTGTTTTTT
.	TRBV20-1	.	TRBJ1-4	CSAYYNEKLFF	TGCAGTGCTTACTATAATGAAAAACTGTTTTTT
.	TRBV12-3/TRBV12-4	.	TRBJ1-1	CASSFQGRDTEAFF	TGTGCCAGCAGTTTTCAGGGTCGGGACACTGAAGCTTTCTTT
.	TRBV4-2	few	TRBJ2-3	CASSQDPRGAWDTQYF	TGTGCCAGCAGCCAAGATCCCAGGGGGGCCTGGGATACGCAGTATTTT
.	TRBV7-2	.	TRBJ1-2	CASSPPDRWLIFGYTF	TGTGCCAGCAGCCCTCCCGACAGGTGGTTGATCTTTGGCTACACCTTC